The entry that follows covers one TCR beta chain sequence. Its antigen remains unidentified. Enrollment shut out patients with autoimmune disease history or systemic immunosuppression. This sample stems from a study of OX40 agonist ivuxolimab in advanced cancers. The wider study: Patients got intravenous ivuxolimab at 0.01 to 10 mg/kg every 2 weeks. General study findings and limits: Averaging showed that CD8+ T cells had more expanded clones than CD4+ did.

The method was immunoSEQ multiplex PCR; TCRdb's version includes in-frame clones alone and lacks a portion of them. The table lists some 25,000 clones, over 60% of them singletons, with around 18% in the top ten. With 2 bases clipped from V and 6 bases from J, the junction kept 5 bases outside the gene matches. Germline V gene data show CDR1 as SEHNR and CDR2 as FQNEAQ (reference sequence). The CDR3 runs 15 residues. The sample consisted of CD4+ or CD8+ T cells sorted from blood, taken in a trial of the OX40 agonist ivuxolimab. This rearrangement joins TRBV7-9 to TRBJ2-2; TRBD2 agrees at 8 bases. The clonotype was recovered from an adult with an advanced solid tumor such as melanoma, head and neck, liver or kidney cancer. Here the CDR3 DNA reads TGTGCCAGCAGCTTAACGGGGGGGCCTGCCGGGGAGCTGTTTTTT. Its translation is CASSLTGGPAGELFF. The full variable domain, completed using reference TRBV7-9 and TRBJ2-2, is DTGVSQNPRHKITKRGQNVTFRCDPISEHNRLYWYRQTLGQGPEFLTYFQNEAQLEKSRLLSDRFSAERPKGSFSTLEIQRTEQGDSAMYLCASSLTGGPAGELFFGEGSRLTVL.